The clone carrying this T cell receptor beta chain was counted a single time. These data come from a study of blood T cell repertoires in COVID-19. About the study: T cells, B-cell-depleted T cells, or PBMCs provided the cDNA or gDNA that served as material.

Germline trimming cut 3 bases from V and 11 bases from J; bases unmatched to any gene: 5. CDR3 length: 12 residues. Germline V gene sequence: CDR1 SNHLY, CDR2 FYNNEI. TCRdb keeps only in-frame clones here, not all; method: immunoSEQ multiplex PCR. The sample lists around 260,000 clones, less than 90% occurring once. V usage is TRBV2 and J usage is TRBJ2-3, with 7 bases that match TRBD2. This sequence was found in a human donor in a cohort sampled during active COVID-19. Material for sequencing was peripheral blood. The CDR3 reads CASSDRAGVQYF. The CDR3, as DNA: TGTGCCAGCAGTGATCGGGCGGGAGTGCAGTATTTT.